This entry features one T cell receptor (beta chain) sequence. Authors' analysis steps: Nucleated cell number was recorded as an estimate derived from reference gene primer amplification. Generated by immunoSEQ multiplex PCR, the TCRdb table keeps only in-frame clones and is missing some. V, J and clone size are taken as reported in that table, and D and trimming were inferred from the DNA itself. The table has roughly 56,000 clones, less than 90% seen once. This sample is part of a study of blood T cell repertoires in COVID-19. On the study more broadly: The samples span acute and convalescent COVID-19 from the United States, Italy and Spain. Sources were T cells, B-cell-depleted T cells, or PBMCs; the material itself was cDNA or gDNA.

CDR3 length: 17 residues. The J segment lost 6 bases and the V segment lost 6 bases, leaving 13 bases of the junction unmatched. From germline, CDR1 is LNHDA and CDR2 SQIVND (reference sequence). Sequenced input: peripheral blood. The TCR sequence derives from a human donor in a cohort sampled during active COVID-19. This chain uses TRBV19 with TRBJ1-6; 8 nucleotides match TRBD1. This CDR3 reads CASSPGGVLRPNSPLHF. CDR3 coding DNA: TGTGCCAGTAGCCCAGGGGGCGTTTTACGGCCTAATTCACCCCTCCACTTT.